This T cell receptor beta chain was recorded in a study of vaccination effects on CD4 cells after COVID-19. Background on the study: A median of 72 days separated the second dose and sampling. Study-level findings and limits: The study had few convalescent patients and no early post-infection timepoints.

The CDR3 extends over 14 amino acids. The germline V gene has CDR1 SGDLS and CDR2 YYNGEE. V shed 3 bases and J shed 4 bases, with 13 bases lying between them. Sequenced by immunoSEQ multiplex PCR; TCRdb stores in-frame clones only, minus some. This table holds some 30,000 clones, about 66% found once. There are a few counts of this clone. No antigen is known for it. CD4+ T cells specific for antigen were expanded with viral peptide pools by the ViraFEST assay before sequencing. Subsequent to roughly 10 days of culture, CD4+ T cells were isolated. The participants, recipients of two vaccine doses, got either BNT162b2 or mRNA-1273. The healthy vaccine recipients, who had no prior SARS-CoV-2 infection, showed negative nucleocapsid antibodies. PBMC cultures contained two million cells per well, 9 to 10 IU/ml IL-2 and around 9.9 ug/ml peptides.

The J gene is TRBJ1-1, the V gene TRBV9; D may be TRBD1 (5 bases). The specimen was CD4+ T cells from PBMCs cultured with SARS-CoV-2 spike peptides, collected after COVID-19 vaccination. The clonotype originates from a human donor who received a COVID-19 vaccine. CDR3 nucleotides: TGTGCCAGCAGCGCGCGGGGGGGGGTCACTGAAGCTTTCTTT. Encoded protein: CASSARGGVTEAFF.